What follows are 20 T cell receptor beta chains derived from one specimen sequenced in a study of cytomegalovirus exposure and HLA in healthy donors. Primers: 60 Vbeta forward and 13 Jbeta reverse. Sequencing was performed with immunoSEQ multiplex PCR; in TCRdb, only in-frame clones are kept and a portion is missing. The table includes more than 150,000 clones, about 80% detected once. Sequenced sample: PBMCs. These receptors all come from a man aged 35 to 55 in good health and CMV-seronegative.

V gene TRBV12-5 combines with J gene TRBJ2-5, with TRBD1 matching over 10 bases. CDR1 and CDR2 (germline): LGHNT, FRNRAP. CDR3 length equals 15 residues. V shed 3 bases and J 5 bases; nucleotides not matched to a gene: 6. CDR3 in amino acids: CASGLFGTGDETQYF. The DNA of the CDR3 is TGTGCTAGTGGTTTATTCGGGACAGGGGACGAGACCCAGTACTTC. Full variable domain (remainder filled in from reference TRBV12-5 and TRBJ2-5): DARVTQTPRHKVTEMGQEVTMRCQPILGHNTVFWYRQTMMQGLELLAYFRNRAPLDDSGMPKDRFSAEMPDATLATLKIQPSEPRDSAVYFCASGLFGTGDETQYFGPGTRLLVL.

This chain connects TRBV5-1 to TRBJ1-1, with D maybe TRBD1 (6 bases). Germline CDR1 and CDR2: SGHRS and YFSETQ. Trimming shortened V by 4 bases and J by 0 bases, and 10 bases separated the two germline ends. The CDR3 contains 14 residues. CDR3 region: CASSMDSLNTEAFF. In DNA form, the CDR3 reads TGCGCCAGCAGCATGGACAGCCTGAACACTGAAGCTTTCTTT. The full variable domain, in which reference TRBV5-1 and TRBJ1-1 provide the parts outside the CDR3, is KAGVTQTPRYLIKTRGQQVTLSCSPISGHRSVSWYQQTPGQGLQFLFEYFSETQRNKGNFPGRFSGRQFSNSRSEMNVSTLELGDSALYLCASSMDSLNTEAFFGQGTRLTVV.

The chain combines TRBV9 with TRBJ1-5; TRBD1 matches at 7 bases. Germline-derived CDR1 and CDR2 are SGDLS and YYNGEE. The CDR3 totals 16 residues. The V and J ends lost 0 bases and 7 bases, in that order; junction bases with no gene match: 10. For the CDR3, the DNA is TGTGCCAGCAGCGTAGGGGTAGGGGGCGCGGGACAGCCCCAGCATTTT. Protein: CASSVGVGGAGQPQHF.

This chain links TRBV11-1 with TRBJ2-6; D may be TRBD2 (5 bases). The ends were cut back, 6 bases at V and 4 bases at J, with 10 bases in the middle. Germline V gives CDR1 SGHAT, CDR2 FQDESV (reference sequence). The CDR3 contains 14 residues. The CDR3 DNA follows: TGTGCCAGCAGGACGCCGGGAGGGGCCAACGTCCTGACTTTC. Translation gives CASRTPGGANVLTF. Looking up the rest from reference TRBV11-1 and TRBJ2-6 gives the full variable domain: EAEVAQSPRYKITEKSQAVAFWCDPISGHATLYWYRQILGQGPELLVQFQDESVVDDSQLPKDRFSAERLKGVDSTLKIQPAELGDSAMYLCASRTPGGANVLTFGAGSRLTVL.

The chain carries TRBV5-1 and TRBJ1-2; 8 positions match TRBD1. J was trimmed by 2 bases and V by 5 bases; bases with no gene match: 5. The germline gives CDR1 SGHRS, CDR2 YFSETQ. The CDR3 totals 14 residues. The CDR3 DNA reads TGCGCCAGCAGTGAGGACAGGGAGAACTATGGCTACACCTTC. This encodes CASSEDRENYGYTF.

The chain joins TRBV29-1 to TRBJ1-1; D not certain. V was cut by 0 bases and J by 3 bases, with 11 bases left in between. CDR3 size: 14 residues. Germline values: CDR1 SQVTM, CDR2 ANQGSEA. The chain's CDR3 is CSVEERSADTEAFF. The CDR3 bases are TGCAGCGTTGAAGAAAGGAGCGCGGACACTGAAGCTTTCTTT.

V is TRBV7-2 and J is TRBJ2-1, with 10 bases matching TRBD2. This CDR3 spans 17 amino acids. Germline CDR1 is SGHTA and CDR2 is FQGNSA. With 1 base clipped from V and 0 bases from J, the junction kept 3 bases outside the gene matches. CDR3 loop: CASSLGSSGGSYNEQFF. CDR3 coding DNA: TGTGCCAGCAGCTTAGGCTCTAGCGGGGGCTCCTACAATGAGCAGTTCTTC.

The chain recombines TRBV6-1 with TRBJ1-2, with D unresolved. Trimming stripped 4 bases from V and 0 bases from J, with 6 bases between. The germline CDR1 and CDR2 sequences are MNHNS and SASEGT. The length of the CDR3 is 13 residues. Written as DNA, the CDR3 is TGTGCCAGCAGTGGCACAACTAACTATGGCTACACCTTC. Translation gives CASSGTTNYGYTF.

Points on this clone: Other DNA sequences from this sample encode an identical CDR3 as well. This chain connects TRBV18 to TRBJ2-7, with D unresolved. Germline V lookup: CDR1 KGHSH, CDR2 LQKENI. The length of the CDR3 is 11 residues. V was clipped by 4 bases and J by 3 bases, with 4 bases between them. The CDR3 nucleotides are TGTGCCAGCTCACTAAACTACGAGCAGTACTTC. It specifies CASSLNYEQYF.

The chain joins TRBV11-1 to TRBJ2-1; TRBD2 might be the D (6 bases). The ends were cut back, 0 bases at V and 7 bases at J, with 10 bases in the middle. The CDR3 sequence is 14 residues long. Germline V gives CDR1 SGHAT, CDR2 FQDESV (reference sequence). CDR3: CASSLATSWNEQFF. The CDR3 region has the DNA TGTGCCAGCAGCTTAGCAACTAGCTGGAATGAGCAGTTCTTC.

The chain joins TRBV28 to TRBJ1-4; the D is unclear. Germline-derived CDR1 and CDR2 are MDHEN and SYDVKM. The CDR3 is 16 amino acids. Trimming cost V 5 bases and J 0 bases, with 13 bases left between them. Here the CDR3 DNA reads TGTGCCAGCAGTACCCTCGCGACAACAACTAATGAAAAACTGTTTTTT. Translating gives CASSTLATTTNEKLFF.

CDR3 sequence (DNA): TGTGCCAGCAGCCCCGGGACTACCGACAATGAGCAGTTCTTC. Its protein product is CASSPGTTDNEQFF. The chain is built from TRBV27 and TRBJ2-1, with TRBD2 matching 7 bases. There are 14 residues in the CDR3. J gave up 5 bases and V 6 bases, and 7 bases lay outside the gene matches. CDR1 and CDR2 from the germline V gene are MNHEY and SMNVEV (reference sequence).

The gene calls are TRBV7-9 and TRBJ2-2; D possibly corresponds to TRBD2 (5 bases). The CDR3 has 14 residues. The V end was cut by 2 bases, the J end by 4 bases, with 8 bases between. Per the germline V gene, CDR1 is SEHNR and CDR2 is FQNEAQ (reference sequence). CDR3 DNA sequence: TGTGCCAGCAGCTTACTAGGGAGCACCGGGGAGCTGTTTTTT. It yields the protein CASSLLGSTGELFF.

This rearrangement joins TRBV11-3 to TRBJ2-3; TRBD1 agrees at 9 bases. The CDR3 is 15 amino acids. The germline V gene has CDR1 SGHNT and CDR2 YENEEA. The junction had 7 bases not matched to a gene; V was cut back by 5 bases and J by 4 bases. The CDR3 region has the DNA TGTGCCAGCAGCCTGGGACAGGGACAGTCAGATACGCAGTATTTT. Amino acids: CASSLGQGQSDTQYF.

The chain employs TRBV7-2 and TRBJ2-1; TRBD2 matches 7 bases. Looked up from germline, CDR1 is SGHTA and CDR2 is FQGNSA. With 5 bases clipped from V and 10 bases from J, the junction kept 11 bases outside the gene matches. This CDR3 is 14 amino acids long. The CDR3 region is CASSQRGGEGEQFF. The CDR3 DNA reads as TGTGCCAGCAGCCAAAGGGGAGGGGAAGGGGAGCAGTTCTTC.

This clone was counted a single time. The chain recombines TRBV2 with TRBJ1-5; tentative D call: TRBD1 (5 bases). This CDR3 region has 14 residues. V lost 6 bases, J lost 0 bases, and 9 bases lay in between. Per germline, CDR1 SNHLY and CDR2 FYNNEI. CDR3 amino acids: CASREGLSNQPQHF. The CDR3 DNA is TGTGCCAGCAGGGAGGGACTTAGCAATCAGCCCCAGCATTTT.

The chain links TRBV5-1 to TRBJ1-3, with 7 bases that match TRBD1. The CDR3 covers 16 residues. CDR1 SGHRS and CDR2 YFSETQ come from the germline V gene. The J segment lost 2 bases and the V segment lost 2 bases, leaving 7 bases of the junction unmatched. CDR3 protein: CASSFLTGDTGNTIYF. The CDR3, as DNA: TGCGCCAGCAGCTTCCTAACAGGGGACACTGGAAACACCATATATTTT.

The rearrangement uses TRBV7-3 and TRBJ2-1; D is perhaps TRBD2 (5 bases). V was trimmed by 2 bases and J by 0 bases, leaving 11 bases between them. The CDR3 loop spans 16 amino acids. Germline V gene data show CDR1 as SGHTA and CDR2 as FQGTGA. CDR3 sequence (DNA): TGTGCCAGCAGCTTATACTACACTAGCTCCTACAATGAGCAGTTCTTC. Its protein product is CASSLYYTSSYNEQFF. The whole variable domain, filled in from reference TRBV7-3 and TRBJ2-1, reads GAGVSQTPSNKVTEKGKYVELRCDPISGHTALYWYRQSLGQGPEFLIYFQGTGAADDSGLPNDRFFAVRPEGSVSTLKIQRTERGDSAVYLCASSLYYTSSYNEQFFGPGTRLTVL.

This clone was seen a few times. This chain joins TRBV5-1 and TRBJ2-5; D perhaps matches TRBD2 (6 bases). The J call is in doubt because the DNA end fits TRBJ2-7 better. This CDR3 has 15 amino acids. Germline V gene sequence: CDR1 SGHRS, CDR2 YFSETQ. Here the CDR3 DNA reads TGCGCCAGCAGCTCCGGGGGACCCCGAGGCAACGAGCAGTACTTC. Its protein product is CASSSGGPRGNEQYF.

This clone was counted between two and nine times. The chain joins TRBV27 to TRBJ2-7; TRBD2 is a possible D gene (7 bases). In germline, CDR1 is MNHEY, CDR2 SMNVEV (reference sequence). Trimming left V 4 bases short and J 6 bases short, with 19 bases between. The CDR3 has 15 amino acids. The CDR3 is CASSYGGPTVGEQYV. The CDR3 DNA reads TGTGCCAGCAGTTACGGGGGGCCAACGGTTGGCGAGCAGTACGTC.